These 20 T cell receptor beta chains were all obtained from the same sample, sequenced in a study of Graves' ophthalmopathy and Graves' hyperthyroidism. Using RNA transcripts, the TCR beta CDR3 regions were amplified. HTBI primers primed a first-round RT-PCR, and a second-round multiplex PCR followed. TCRdb re-called the multiplex PCR reads through MiXCR, storing one row per CDR3 protein. Here the sample spans more than 1,000,000 distinct CDR3 sequences, 36% being singletons. Material for sequencing was peripheral blood or thyroid tissue (not recorded which). These receptors came from an adult man with Graves' hyperthyroidism.

The rearrangement links TRBV24-1 to TRBJ2-2; tentatively, D is TRBD2 (5 bases). The CDR3 is 15 amino acids. The germline gives CDR1 KGHDR, CDR2 SFDVKD. Trimming removed 10 bases from V and 3 bases from J, with 17 bases in between. The DNA for the CDR3 is TGTGCCACTTCCGAAGGGTGGACTGACACCGGGGAGCTGTTTTTT. Its translation: CATSEGWTDTGELFF.

This clonotype showed up many times. The gene calls are TRBV29-1 and TRBJ1-5; perhaps TRBD1 as D (6 bases). The CDR3 is made up of 13 amino acids. Germline loops: CDR1 SQVTM, CDR2 ANQGSEA. V lost 4 bases and J lost 3, with 10 bases in between. Here the CDR3 DNA reads TGCAGCGTTGCCGGGGACACCAATCAGCCCCAGCATTTT. This encodes CSVAGDTNQPQHF.

The chain employs TRBV6-1 and TRBJ1-1; D remains ambiguous. The V gene's germline CDR1 is MNHNS and CDR2 SASEGT. This CDR3 is 17 amino acids long. The V end was cut by 4 bases, the J end by 11 bases, with 29 bases between. As DNA, the CDR3 is TGTGCCAGCAGTGTACCACCCGGTCGCATTGGTCACGTATCGGCTTTCTTT. Translating it yields CASSVPPGRIGHVSAFF.

This clonotype was recorded at least ten times. The chain links TRBV29-1 to TRBJ1-1, with no clear D. Germline CDR1 reads SQVTM; CDR2 reads ANQGSEA. This CDR3 has 8 amino acids. Between the trimmed V and J ends, which lost 4 bases and 11 bases, there was a span of 5 bases. The CDR3 is CSVVGAFF. In DNA form, the CDR3 reads TGCAGCGTTGTAGGGGCTTTCTTT.

The V and J genes are TRBV5-1 and TRBJ2-2; no reliable D call. The CDR3 is 15 residues long. The V gene lost 2 bases and the J gene lost 5 bases, with 13 bases spanning the gap. CDR1 and CDR2 (germline): SGHRS, YFSETQ. This CDR3 is CASSFLGKWTGELFF. The DNA of the CDR3 is TGCGCCAGCAGCTTCTTGGGAAAATGGACCGGGGAGCTGTTTTTT. The full variable domain, completed using reference TRBV5-1 and TRBJ2-2, is KAGVTQTPRYLIKTRGQQVTLSCSPISGHRSVSWYQQTPGQGLQFLFEYFSETQRNKGNFPGRFSGRQFSNSRSEMNVSTLELGDSALYLCASSFLGKWTGELFFGEGSRLTVL.

This clonotype occurred many times. The chain recombines TRBV19 with TRBJ1-1, with no clear D. CDR3 length equals 15 residues. The V end lost 8 bases, the J end lost 4 bases, and 20 bases lay between the germline ends. CDR1 LNHDA and CDR2 SQIVND come from the germline V gene (reference sequence). CDR3 sequence (DNA): TGTGCCAGTCGAACCACGGGCGGGGTGACCACTGAAGCTTTCTTT. It specifies CASRTTGGVTTEAFF.

This clonotype was picked up one time. The chain links TRBV10-3 to TRBJ1-2; tentatively, D is TRBD1 (5 bases). CDR1 is ENHRY and CDR2 is SYGVKD in the germline V gene. The CDR3 contains 11 residues. Between the trimmed V and J ends, which lost 6 bases and 8 bases, there was a span of 10 bases. The CDR3 DNA reads TGTGCCATCAGCGGGGGAGTCGGCTACACCTTC. Translation: CAISGGVGYTF.

The CDR3 spells CASSQVGLAGRSSYEQYF. CDR3 in DNA: TGTGCCAGCAGTCAAGTGGGACTAGCGGGACGGAGCTCCTACGAGCAGTACTTC. The V and J genes are TRBV12-3 or TRBV12-4 and TRBJ2-7, with TRBD2 identical over 13 bases. This CDR3 is built from 18 residues. Losses at the gene ends were 5 bases for V and 0 bases for J; bases not matched to a gene: 10.

This clonotype has ten or more counts. V gene TRBV7-9 combines with J gene TRBJ1-5, with 8 bases identical to TRBD1. The CDR3 consists of 15 residues. Germline CDR1 reads SEHNR; CDR2 reads FQNEAQ (reference sequence). V gave up 5 bases and J gave up 3 bases; unmatched junction bases: 6. CDR3 sequence (DNA): TGTGCCAGCAGCCCCGGACAGGGATACAATCAGCCCCAGCATTTT. Protein sequence: CASSPGQGYNQPQHF.

This clonotype showed up many times. The chain links TRBV19 to TRBJ2-7; no definite D call. This CDR3 spans 14 amino acids. Germline-derived CDR1 and CDR2 are LNHDA and SQIVND (reference sequence). The V gene lost 1 base and the J gene lost 1 base, with 8 bases spanning the gap. The CDR3 here is CASSIAGTSYEQYF. In nucleotides, the CDR3 is TGTGCCAGTAGTATAGCAGGCACGTCCTACGAGCAGTACTTC.

In this sample, this clonotype turned up a few times. The chain links TRBV7-9 to TRBJ1-4; no clear D. This CDR3 region has 15 residues. Germline V gives CDR1 SEHNR, CDR2 FQNEAQ (reference sequence). Trimming pared 0 bases from V and 7 bases from J, leaving 12 bases between. CDR3 protein: CASSLAVAGSEKLFF. In nucleotides, the CDR3 is TGTGCCAGCAGCTTAGCCGTGGCTGGTAGTGAAAAACTGTTTTTT.

V and J are TRBV19 and TRBJ1-1; tentatively, D is TRBD1 (6 bases). The CDR3 length is 14 residues. Germline V gene data show CDR1 as LNHDA and CDR2 as SQIVND (reference sequence). Trimming took off 3 bases at V and 6 bases at J, with 14 bases between the two ends. The CDR3 nucleotides read TGTGCCAGTAGTATGGGACACCTTGACGCTGAAGCTTTCTTT. Residues: CASSMGHLDAEAFF.

This clonotype has a count of ten or more. The V gene is TRBV11-2, the J gene TRBJ2-7, with TRBD2 matching over 8 bases. After removal of 5 bases from V and 5 bases from J, the junction contained 5 bases not matched to a gene. Germline CDR1 reads SGHAT; CDR2 reads FQNNGV. CDR3 length equals 13 residues. The CDR3 spells CASSPGRAHEQYF. The DNA for the CDR3 is TGTGCCAGCAGCCCCGGGAGGGCCCACGAGCAGTACTTC.

Only a few counts were recorded for this clonotype. This chain uses TRBV25-1 with TRBJ2-7; tentative D call: TRBD2 (6 bases). Trimming took off 5 bases at V and 6 bases at J, with 26 bases between the two ends. This CDR3 is built from 17 residues. CDR1 is MGHDK, CDR2 SYGVNS, per germline. CDR3 amino acids: CASSFLVGGQGTLEQYF. DNA for the CDR3: TGTGCCAGCAGTTTCTTGGTCGGAGGGCAGGGAACCCTCGAGCAGTACTTC.

As to this clonotype: One base away lies a much larger clone, so this may be a sequencing read error. This chain joins TRBV15 and TRBJ2-5; D unclear. Germline V gene sequence: CDR1 LNHNV, CDR2 YYDKDF (reference sequence). The CDR3 loop spans 14 amino acids. The chain's CDR3 is CATSRDLIQEAQYF. CDR3 nucleotide sequence: TGTGCCACCAGCAGAGATCTAATACAAGAGGCCCAGTACTTC. Full variable domain (missing parts from reference TRBV15 and TRBJ2-5): DAMVIQNPRYQVTQFGKPVTLSCSQTLNHNVMYWYQQKSSQAPKLLFHYYDKDFNNEADTPDNFQSRRPNTSFCFLDIRSPGLGDTAMYLCATSRDLIQEAQYFGPGTRLLVL.

CDR3 bases: TGTGCCACCAGGGGACAGGCCCTCACCGGGGAGCTGTTTTTT. Encoded protein: CATRGQALTGELFF. The chain uses TRBV24-1 and TRBJ2-2, with 8 bases fitting TRBD1. From germline, CDR1 is KGHDR and CDR2 SFDVKD. This CDR3 is 14 amino acids long. The J segment lost 4 bases and the V segment lost 7 bases, leaving 4 bases of the junction unmatched.

This clonotype appeared many times. V is TRBV7-9 and J is TRBJ1-3; D is undetermined. Deletions cut 7 bases from V and 2 bases from J, with 12 bases between. Germline lookup yields CDR1 SEHNR and CDR2 FQNEAQ (reference sequence). The CDR3 loop spans 14 amino acids. CDR3 residues: CASTRTGTGNTIYF. The CDR3, as DNA: TGTGCCAGCACCCGAACGGGGACTGGAAACACCATATATTTT.

This chain uses TRBV7-2 with TRBJ2-5; 8 bases line up with TRBD2. The CDR3 has 15 amino acids. CDR1 and CDR2 (germline): SGHTA, FQGNSA. Unmatched junction bases numbered 10, after V lost 5 bases and J lost 5 bases. The CDR3 DNA reads as TGTGCCAGCAGCCGAGCGGGGGCCGGAGGGGAGACCCAGTACTTC. Its translation: CASSRAGAGGETQYF.

This clonotype appeared many times. The genes are TRBV29-1 and TRBJ1-2, with 9 bases fitting TRBD1. Germline CDR1 reads SQVTM; CDR2 reads ANQGSEA. With V trimmed by 3 bases and J by 5 bases, 4 bases remained unmatched. CDR3 length: 13 residues. The CDR3 nucleotides read TGCAGCGTTGAGACAGGGGGAGATTATGGCTACACCTTC. It codes for CSVETGGDYGYTF.

The gene calls are TRBV7-9 and TRBJ2-2, with unresolved D. The V and J ends lost 3 bases and 6 bases respectively, with 20 bases between them. Germline loops: CDR1 SEHNR, CDR2 FQNEAQ (reference sequence). The CDR3 is 17 residues long. DNA for the CDR3: TGTGCCAGCAGCTTCCTGCAGTCACCCGGAAAGCCCGGGGAGCTGTTTTTT. Residues: CASSFLQSPGKPGELFF.